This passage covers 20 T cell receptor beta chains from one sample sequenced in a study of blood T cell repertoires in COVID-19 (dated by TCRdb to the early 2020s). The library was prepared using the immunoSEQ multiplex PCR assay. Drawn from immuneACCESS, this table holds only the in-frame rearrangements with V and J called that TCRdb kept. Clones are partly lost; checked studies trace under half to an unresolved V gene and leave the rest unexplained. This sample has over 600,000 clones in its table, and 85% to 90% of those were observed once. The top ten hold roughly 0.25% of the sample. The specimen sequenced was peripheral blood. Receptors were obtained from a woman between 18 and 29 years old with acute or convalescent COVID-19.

CDR3: CASSAWAGLLDTQYF. CDR3 DNA: TGTGCCAGCAGTGCTTGGGCCGGACTACTAGATACGCAGTATTTT. The chain links TRBV27 to TRBJ2-3; D is perhaps TRBD2 (6 bases). Looked up from germline, CDR1 is MNHEY and CDR2 is SMNVEV (reference sequence). V lost 5 bases, J lost 5 bases, and 17 bases lay in between. This CDR3 has 15 residues.

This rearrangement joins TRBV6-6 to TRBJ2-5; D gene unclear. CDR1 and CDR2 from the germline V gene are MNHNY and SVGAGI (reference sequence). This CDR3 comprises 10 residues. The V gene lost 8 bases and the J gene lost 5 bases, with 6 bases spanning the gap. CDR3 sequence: CASSGETQYF. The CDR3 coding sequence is TGTGCCAGCTCCGGGGAGACCCAGTACTTC.

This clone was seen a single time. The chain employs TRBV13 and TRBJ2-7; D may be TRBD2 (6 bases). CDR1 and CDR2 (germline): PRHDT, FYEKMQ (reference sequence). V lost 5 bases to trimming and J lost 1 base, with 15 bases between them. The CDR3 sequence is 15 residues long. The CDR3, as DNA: TGTGCCAGCAGCCCCTGGACTAATTCTTCCTACGAGCAGTACTTC. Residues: CASSPWTNSSYEQYF.

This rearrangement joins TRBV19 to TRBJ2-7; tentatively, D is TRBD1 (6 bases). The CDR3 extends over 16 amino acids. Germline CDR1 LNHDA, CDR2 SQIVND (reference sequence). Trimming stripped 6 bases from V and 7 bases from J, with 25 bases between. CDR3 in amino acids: CASSRGPDSLPREQYF. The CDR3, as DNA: TGTGCCAGTAGCAGGGGACCGGACAGTTTGCCGAGGGAGCAGTACTTC.

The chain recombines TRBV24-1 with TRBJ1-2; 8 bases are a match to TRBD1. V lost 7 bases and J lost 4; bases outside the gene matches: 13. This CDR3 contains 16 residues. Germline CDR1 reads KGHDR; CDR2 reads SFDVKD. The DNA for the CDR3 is TGTGCCACCAGCTCAACCCTCAAACAGGGGGGCTATGGCTACACCTTC. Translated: CATSSTLKQGGYGYTF.

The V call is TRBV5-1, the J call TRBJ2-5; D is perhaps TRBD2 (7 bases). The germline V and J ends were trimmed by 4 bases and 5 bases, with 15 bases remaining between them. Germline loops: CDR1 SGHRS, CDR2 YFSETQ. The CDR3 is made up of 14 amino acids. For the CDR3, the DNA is TGCGCCAGCAGCGGGAGGGGGGGGTCCGAGACCCAGTACTTC. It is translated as CASSGRGGSETQYF.

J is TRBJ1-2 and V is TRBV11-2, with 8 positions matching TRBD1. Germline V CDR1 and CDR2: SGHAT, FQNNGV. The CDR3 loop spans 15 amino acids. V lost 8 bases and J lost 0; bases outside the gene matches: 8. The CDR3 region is CASRTGRGPNYGYTF. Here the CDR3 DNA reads TGTGCCAGCCGGACAGGGAGAGGTCCTAACTATGGCTACACCTTC.

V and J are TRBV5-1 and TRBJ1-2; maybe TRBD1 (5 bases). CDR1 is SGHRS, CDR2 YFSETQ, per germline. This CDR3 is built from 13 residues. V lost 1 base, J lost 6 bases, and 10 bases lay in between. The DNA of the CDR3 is TGCGCCAGCAGCTTGACGGGGGTACATGGCTACACCTTC. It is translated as CASSLTGVHGYTF.

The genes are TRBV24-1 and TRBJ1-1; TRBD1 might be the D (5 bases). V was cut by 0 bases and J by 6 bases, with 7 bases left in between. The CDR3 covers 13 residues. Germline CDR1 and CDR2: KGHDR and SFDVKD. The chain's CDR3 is CATSDLGGAEAFF. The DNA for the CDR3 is TGTGCCACCAGTGATTTGGGAGGGGCTGAAGCTTTCTTT.

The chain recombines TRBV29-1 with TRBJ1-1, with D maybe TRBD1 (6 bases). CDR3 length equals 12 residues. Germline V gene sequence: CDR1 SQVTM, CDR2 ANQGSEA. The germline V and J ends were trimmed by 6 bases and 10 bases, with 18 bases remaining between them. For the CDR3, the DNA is TGCAGCGTCCGAGGGACCGACAGGCGAGCTTTCTTT. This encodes CSVRGTDRRAFF.

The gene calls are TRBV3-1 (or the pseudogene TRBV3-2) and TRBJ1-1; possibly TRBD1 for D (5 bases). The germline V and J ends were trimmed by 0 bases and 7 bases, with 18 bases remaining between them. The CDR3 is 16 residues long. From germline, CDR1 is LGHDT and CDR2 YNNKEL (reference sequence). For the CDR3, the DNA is TGTGCCAGCAGCCAAGAGGGGCTCACCCTGGGGAATGAAGCTTTCTTT. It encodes CASSQEGLTLGNEAFF.

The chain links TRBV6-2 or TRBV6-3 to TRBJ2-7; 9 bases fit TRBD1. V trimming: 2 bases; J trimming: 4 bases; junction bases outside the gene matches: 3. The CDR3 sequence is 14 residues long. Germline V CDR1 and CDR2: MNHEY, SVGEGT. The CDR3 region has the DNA TGTGCCAGCAGTTACCGGGACAGGGTTTACGAGCAGTACTTC. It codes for CASSYRDRVYEQYF.

The CDR3: CASSFGTGFDTQYF. CDR3 DNA: TGTGCCAGCAGCTTTGGAACAGGGTTCGATACGCAGTATTTT. The J gene is TRBJ2-3, the V gene TRBV5-6, with D tentatively TRBD1 (6 bases). V was trimmed by 2 bases and J by 6 bases, leaving 13 bases between them. Germline V CDR1 and CDR2: SGHDT, YYEEEE. The length of the CDR3 is 14 residues. Full variable domain (missing parts from reference TRBV5-6 and TRBJ2-3): DAGVTQSPTHLIKTRGQQVTLRCSPKSGHDTVSWYQQALGQGPQFIFQYYEEEERQRGNFPDRFSGHQFPNYSSELNVNALLLGDSALYLCASSFGTGFDTQYFGPGTRLTVL.

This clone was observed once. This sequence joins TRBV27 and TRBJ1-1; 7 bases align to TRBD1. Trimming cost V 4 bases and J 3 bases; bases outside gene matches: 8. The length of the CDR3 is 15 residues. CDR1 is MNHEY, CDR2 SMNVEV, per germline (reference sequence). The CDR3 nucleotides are TGTGCCAGCAGTTCCAGGACAGGATCCTACACTGAAGCTTTCTTT. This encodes CASSSRTGSYTEAFF.

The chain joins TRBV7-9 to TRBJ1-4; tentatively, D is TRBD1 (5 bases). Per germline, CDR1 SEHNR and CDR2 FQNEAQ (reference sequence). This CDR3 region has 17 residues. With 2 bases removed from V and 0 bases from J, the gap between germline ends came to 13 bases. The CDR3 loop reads CASSLPGWKPTNEKLFF. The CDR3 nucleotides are TGTGCCAGCAGCTTACCAGGGTGGAAGCCAACTAATGAAAAACTGTTTTTT. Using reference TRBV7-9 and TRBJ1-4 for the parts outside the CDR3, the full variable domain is DTGVSQNPRHKITKRGQNVTFRCDPISEHNRLYWYRQTLGQGPEFLTYFQNEAQLEKSRLLSDRFSAERPKGSFSTLEIQRTEQGDSAMYLCASSLPGWKPTNEKLFFGSGTQLSVL.

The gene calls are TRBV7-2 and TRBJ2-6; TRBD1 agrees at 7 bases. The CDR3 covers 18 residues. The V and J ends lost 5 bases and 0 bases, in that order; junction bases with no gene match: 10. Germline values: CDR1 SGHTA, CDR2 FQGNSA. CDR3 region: CASSLRQGKGSGANVLTF. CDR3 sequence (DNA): TGTGCCAGCAGCCTACGACAGGGAAAAGGCTCTGGGGCCAACGTCCTGACTTTC.

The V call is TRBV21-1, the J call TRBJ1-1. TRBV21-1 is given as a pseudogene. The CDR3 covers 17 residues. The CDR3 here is CASSKSPPRVRNTEAFF. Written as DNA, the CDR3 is TGTGCCAGCAGCAAAAGCCCACCCCGGGTCAGGAACACTGAAGCTTTCTTT.

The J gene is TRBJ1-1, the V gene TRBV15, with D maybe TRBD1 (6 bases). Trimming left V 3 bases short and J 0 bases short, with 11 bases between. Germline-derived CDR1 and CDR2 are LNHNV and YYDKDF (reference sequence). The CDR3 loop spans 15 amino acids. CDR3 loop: CATSSGQSLNTEAFF. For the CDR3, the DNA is TGTGCCACCAGCAGCGGACAGTCTCTGAACACTGAAGCTTTCTTT.

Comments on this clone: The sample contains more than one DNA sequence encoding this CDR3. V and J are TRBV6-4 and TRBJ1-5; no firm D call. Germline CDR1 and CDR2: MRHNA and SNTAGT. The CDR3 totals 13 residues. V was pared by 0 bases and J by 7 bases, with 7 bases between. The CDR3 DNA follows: TGTGCCAGCAGTGACTCAACGGGACAGCCCCAGCATTTT. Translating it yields CASSDSTGQPQHF.

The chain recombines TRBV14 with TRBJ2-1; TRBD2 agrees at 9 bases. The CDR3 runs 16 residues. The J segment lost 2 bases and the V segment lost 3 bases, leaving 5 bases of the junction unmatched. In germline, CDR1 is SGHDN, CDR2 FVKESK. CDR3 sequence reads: CASSQLAGTTYNEQFF. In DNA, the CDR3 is TGTGCCAGCAGCCAGCTAGCGGGGACGACCTACAATGAGCAGTTCTTC. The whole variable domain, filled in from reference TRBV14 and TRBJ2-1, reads EAGVTQFPSHSVIEKGQTVTLRCDPISGHDNLYWYRRVMGKEIKFLLHFVKESKQDESGMPNNRFLAERTGGTYSTLKVQPAELEDSGVYFCASSQLAGTTYNEQFFGPGTRLTVL.